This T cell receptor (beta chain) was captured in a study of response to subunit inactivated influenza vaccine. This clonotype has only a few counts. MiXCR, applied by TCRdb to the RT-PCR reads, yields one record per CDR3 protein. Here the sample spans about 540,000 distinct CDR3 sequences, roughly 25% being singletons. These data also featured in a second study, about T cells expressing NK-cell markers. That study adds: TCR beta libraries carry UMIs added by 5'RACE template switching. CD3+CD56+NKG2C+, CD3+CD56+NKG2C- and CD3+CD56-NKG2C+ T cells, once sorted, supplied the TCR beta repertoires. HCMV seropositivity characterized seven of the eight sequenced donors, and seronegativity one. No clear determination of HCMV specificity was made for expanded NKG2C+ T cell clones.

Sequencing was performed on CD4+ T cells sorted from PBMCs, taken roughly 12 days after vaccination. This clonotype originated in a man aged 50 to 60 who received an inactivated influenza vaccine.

The CDR3 coding sequence is TGTGCCAGCAGTTACCTCCCGACTAGCGGGAGTCCTAATGAGCAGTTCTTC. Translating it yields CASSYLPTSGSPNEQFF. The chain has TRBV6-2 or TRBV6-3 and TRBJ2-1, with 12 bases lining up with TRBD2. The ends lost 2 bases at V and 7 bases at J; junction bases unmatched: 9. Germline CDR1 MNHEY, CDR2 SVGEGT. The CDR3 is 17 residues long.